These 15 T cell receptor beta chains were all obtained from the same sample, sequenced in a study of blood T cell repertoires in COVID-19. TCRdb's copy holds only in-frame clones and misses some; the assay was immunoSEQ multiplex PCR. The profile shows under 250,000 clones, around 88% of them singletons. Sequences were obtained from peripheral blood. The receptor source for this set is a man older than 75 with acute or convalescent COVID-19.

V gene TRBV11-1 combines with J gene TRBJ2-1, with 11 bases aligning to TRBD2. After removal of 2 bases from V and 9 bases from J, the junction contained 6 bases not matched to a gene. CDR1 is SGHAT and CDR2 is FQDESV in the germline V gene (reference sequence). CDR3 length: 15 amino acids. CDR3 loop: CASSLNSGGAFEQFF. CDR3 sequence (DNA): TGTGCCAGCAGCTTAAATAGCGGGGGGGCGTTTGAGCAGTTCTTC.

CDR3 loop: CASNLLAGGSDEQYF. CDR3 coding DNA: TGTGCCAGCAACCTACTAGCGGGAGGATCGGACGAGCAGTACTTC. The chain carries TRBV28 and TRBJ2-7; TRBD2 matches at 12 bases. Germline V gives CDR1 MDHEN, CDR2 SYDVKM. Germline trimming cut 7 bases from V and 5 bases from J; bases unmatched to any gene: 9. The CDR3 runs to 15 residues.

The chain is built from TRBV7-9 and TRBJ2-1; the match to TRBD2 covers 11 bases. Per the germline V gene, CDR1 is SEHNR and CDR2 is FQNEAQ (reference sequence). V lost 5 bases and J lost 7; bases outside the gene matches: 7. The CDR3 covers 15 residues. As DNA, the CDR3 is TGTGCCAGCAGCAGGGGGACTAGCGGAATTAATGAGCAGTTCTTC. Its protein product is CASSRGTSGINEQFF.

The genes are TRBV11-1 and TRBJ1-3, with D possibly matching TRBD1 (5 bases). The V gene's germline CDR1 is SGHAT and CDR2 FQDESV (reference sequence). Between the trimmed V and J ends, which lost 5 bases and 1 base, there was a span of 9 bases. The CDR3 has 14 residues. CDR3 bases: TGTGCCAGCAGCCCACAGGAGTCTGGAAACACCATATATTTT. Translation gives CASSPQESGNTIYF.

V is TRBV24-1 and J is TRBJ2-1, with 11 bases aligning to TRBD2. This CDR3 contains 15 residues. The J segment lost 4 bases and the V segment lost 5 bases, leaving 3 bases of the junction unmatched. Germline assignment: CDR1 KGHDR and CDR2 SFDVKD. CDR3: CATSAGTSGYNEQFF. As DNA, the CDR3 is TGTGCCACCAGTGCAGGGACTAGCGGATACAATGAGCAGTTCTTC.

The V and J genes are TRBV19 and TRBJ2-2; 7 bases are a match to TRBD2. The trim removed 6 bases at V and 0 bases at J, leaving 4 bases unmatched. Germline CDR1 reads LNHDA; CDR2 reads SQIVND (reference sequence). The CDR3 spans 15 residues. The CDR3 DNA reads TGTGCCAGTAGCATCACTAGCGCGAACACCGGGGAGCTGTTTTTT. Translating it yields CASSITSANTGELFF.

There are a few counts of this clone. The chain carries TRBV6-2 or TRBV6-3 and TRBJ2-1, with 12 positions matching TRBD2. The CDR3 extends over 14 amino acids. Per germline, CDR1 MNHEY and CDR2 SVGEGT. Germline trimming cut 6 bases from V and 8 bases from J; bases unmatched to any gene: 5. CDR3 DNA: TGTGCCAGCAGGCCTAGCGGGGGGGCAGATGAGCAGTTCTTC. Protein: CASRPSGGADEQFF.

The V and J genes are TRBV2 and TRBJ2-1; TRBD1 is a possible D gene (6 bases). The CDR3 covers 14 residues. Trimming pared 8 bases from V and 0 bases from J, leaving 11 bases between. CDR1 is SNHLY, CDR2 FYNNEI, per germline. This CDR3 reads CASFTGFSYNEQFF. The CDR3 DNA is TGTGCCAGCTTTACAGGGTTCTCCTACAATGAGCAGTTCTTC.

The chain combines TRBV7-6 with TRBJ2-1; a weak D match, TRBD2 (6 bases). Trimming cost V 7 bases and J 6 bases, with 19 bases left between them. The CDR3 is 15 residues long. Germline CDR1 and CDR2: SGHVS and FNYEAQ. The CDR3 DNA reads TGTGCCAGCACCGAAGGAGGTAGCGGATTCAATGAGCAGTTCTTC. The encoded protein is CASTEGGSGFNEQFF.

This clone occurred once. V usage is TRBV29-1 and J usage is TRBJ1-2; tentative D call: TRBD1 (6 bases). V was shortened by 1 base and J by 4 bases, with 19 bases between the two germline ends. The V gene's germline CDR1 is SQVTM and CDR2 ANQGSEA. This CDR3 spans 16 amino acids. The CDR3 nucleotides are TGCAGCGTTGAAGGGATACAGGGTATGGGGAGCTATGGCTACACCTTC. Translation: CSVEGIQGMGSYGYTF.

For this clone: Additional DNA sequences in this sample encode the identical CDR3. The rearrangement joins TRBV29-1 to TRBJ1-1, with D unclear. The CDR3 extends over 11 amino acids. V lost 4 bases and J lost 7, with 10 bases in between. The V gene's germline CDR1 is SQVTM and CDR2 ANQGSEA. The CDR3 sequence: CSVGRGGEAFF. The CDR3 DNA sequence: TGCAGCGTTGGCCGGGGAGGTGAAGCTTTCTTT.

This clone was observed a few times. The chain joins TRBV4-2 to TRBJ1-2; D remains ambiguous. V gave up 0 bases and J gave up 3 bases, with 8 bases separating them. Germline lookup yields CDR1 LGHNA and CDR2 YNFKEQ. The CDR3 totals 14 residues. CDR3 bases: TGTGCCAGCAGCCAAGAAGGCACAGACTATGGCTACACCTTC. It encodes CASSQEGTDYGYTF.

The rearrangement links TRBV14 to TRBJ2-3; 11 bases are shared with TRBD2. The trim removed 0 bases at V and 3 bases at J, leaving 2 bases unmatched. Germline CDR1 reads SGHDN; CDR2 reads FVKESK. The CDR3 has 16 residues. The CDR3 nucleotides read TGTGCCAGCAGCCAAGATCGGACTAGCGGGACAGATACGCAGTATTTT. Its protein product is CASSQDRTSGTDTQYF.

This chain connects TRBV6-5 to TRBJ1-6; perhaps TRBD1 as D (5 bases). The CDR3 has 15 amino acids. Trimming removed 9 bases at V and 4 bases at J, with 16 bases between. Germline V gene data show CDR1 as MNHEY and CDR2 as SVGAGI. CDR3 nucleotide sequence: TGTGCCAGTCGTGGAGGGACCCTGTATAATTCACCCCTCCACTTT. This translates into CASRGGTLYNSPLHF.

V and J are TRBV15 and TRBJ1-3; D remains ambiguous. Germline CDR1 is LNHNV and CDR2 is YYDKDF (reference sequence). The CDR3 loop spans 14 amino acids. V lost 1 base and J 0 bases, leaving 4 bases between the germline ends. The DNA for the CDR3 is TGTGCCACCAGCAGAGGAGGCTCTGGAAACACCATATATTTT. This sequence encodes CATSRGGSGNTIYF.